This T cell receptor (beta chain) was recorded in a study of cytomegalovirus exposure and HLA in healthy donors. Findings of the study overall: Diagnosis of cytomegalovirus status made by the classifier reportedly showed high specificity and sensitivity. Cytomegalovirus association was assigned to under 200 TCR beta chains.

This CDR3 is 14 amino acids long. The germline V gene has CDR1 SGDLS and CDR2 YYNGEE. The V gene lost 7 bases and the J gene lost 3 bases, with 15 bases spanning the gap. Produced via immunoSEQ multiplex PCR; TCRdb's table is partial and in-frame only. Among about 360,000 clones listed, more than 80% were seen once. As for this clone: Its cognate antigen is unknown.

The chain carries TRBV9 and TRBJ2-3; maybe TRBD2 (6 bases). Sequencing was carried out using PBMCs. This clonotype originated in a woman younger than 30 in good health and CMV-seronegative. The CDR3 DNA reads as TGTGCCAGCCAACGGGGGAGAGTAACAGATACGCAGTATTTT. Protein: CASQRGRVTDTQYF.